This TCR beta chain was obtained from a study of blood T cell repertoires in COVID-19. Study-wide background: Donors in the United States, Italy and Spain gave samples during acute or convalescent COVID-19.

The V gene end was trimmed by 9 bases and the J gene end by 2 bases; junction bases not matched to a gene: 7. CDR3 size: 14 residues. Germline values: CDR1 KGHSH, CDR2 LQKENI. Some clones are missing from TCRdb's copy, which holds only in-frame ones; the method was immunoSEQ multiplex PCR. The table lists about 410,000 clones, 70% to 90% of them singletons. Those enrolled in Seattle joined during active infection and were followed longitudinally afterward. V and J are TRBV18 and TRBJ1-5, with 7 bases identical to TRBD1. The source material was peripheral blood. This receptor was identified in a woman aged 40 to 55 with COVID-19, enrolled during active disease. The CDR3 nucleotides read TGTGCCAGTACTGACAGGGAAGGCAATCAGCCCCAGCATTTT. Protein product: CASTDREGNQPQHF.